This TCR beta chain was retrieved from a study of blood T cell repertoires in COVID-19 (dated by TCRdb to 2020 to 2022). At the level of the whole study: Collaborator samples came from the United States, Italy and Spain and covered acute and convalescent phases of COVID-19. The prospective study material was composed of cDNA or gDNA derived from T cells, B-cell-depleted T cells, or PBMCs. Where available, HLA class I and class II types were taken from metadata supplied by the sample provider and were not determined by assay-based typing. Deeply sampled blood TCRbeta repertoires from subjects exposed to, actively infected with, or recovered from COVID-19 were included in the dataset. A freely available public database, intended as a resource for researchers studying the immune response to SARS-CoV-2, is where the repertoires were released. The samples were drawn from the first 160 participants of the ongoing ImmuneRACE study and from some 1,300 subjects provided by 6 global collaborators. The sample metadata nearly always contained a de-identified subject ID, COVID-19 status, age in years and sex. Broader findings and caveats from the paper: The quantity of clinical and demographic metadata differed by source and by participant and was supplied without curation.

Participants in the prospective study were aged 18 to 89 years, lived in over 20 United States geographic areas, and enrolled through a virtual design. Cohort assignment in the prospective study relied on participant-reported clinical history from a screening survey and a study questionnaire. Exposed participants had been in contact, within 2 weeks of entering the study, with a person who had a PCR-confirmed or clinician-diagnosed case of COVID-19. Mobile phlebotomists in the prospective study collected whole blood, serum and a nasopharyngeal or oropharyngeal swab from every participant. Prospective study participants could optionally give additional blood draws and questionnaires over an approximately two-month period. Prospective study blood samples were shipped either frozen or at room temperature before DNA extraction. TCRbeta CDR3 regions were amplified from genomic DNA by means of the immunoSEQ Assay, a bias-controlled multiplex PCR. Regarding the original processing steps: Nucleated cell counts per sample were estimated from amplification of reference gene primers within the assay. To quantify the absolute abundance of each unique TCRbeta CDR3 rearrangement, sequence reads were collapsed and filtered. For each sample, productive Simpson clonality was calculated as the square root of Simpson's diversity index over productive rearrangements. In its TCRdb copy, this immuneACCESS table keeps in-frame sequences only and misses some clones. Where compared with another copy, unresolved V genes explain less than half of these, and the others have no known cause. That table supplies the V and J calls and clone size; D and trimming were determined from the DNA. The sample table records about 300,000 clones; roughly 91% of these occur just once. In total, the top ten clones hold 2.9% of the sample.

Germline trimming amounts to 7 bases on V and 7 bases on J, with 11 as the count of junction bases outside the gene matches. The cysteine opens and the phenylalanine closes a CDR3 of 14 amino acids. CDR3 DNA only is kept here, 42 bases in frame from base 1. Looking up the germline V gene yields CDR1 SNHLY and CDR2 FYNNEI. For this clone: Its antigen has not been determined. Per-base qualities were not stored, and no clone one base away is much larger.

This TCR came from a woman between 50 and 59 years old who had been exposed to COVID-19. This receptor chain uses TRBV2 and TRBJ2-7; TRBD1 aligns with 9 central bases. Material: PBMCs or T cells enriched from blood (not recorded which). The CDR3 is CASMGGTGSGEQYF. The DNA sequence is given as TGTGCCAGCATGGGAGGGACAGGGTCTGGTGAGCAGTACTTC.